The rows below give T cell receptor beta chains drawn from one sample of a study of spatial heterogeneity in lung cancer. One entry per CDR3 protein results from TCRdb running MiXCR on the 5' RACE reads. Of fewer than 3,500 distinct CDR3 sequences detected, roughly 12% appear once; the ten largest clones hold about 8%. The source material was lung tumor tissue, sampled at surgery. The receptors were sampled from a male donor with early-stage non-small cell lung cancer. The conserved cysteine and the conserved F or W are not part of the CDR3 here.

V gene: TRBV5-1; J gene: TRBJ1-3; CDR3 protein: ASASGDPRAGNTIY
V gene: TRBV28; J gene: TRBJ2-3; CDR3 protein: ASSFQGGDTQY
V gene: TRBV28; J gene: TRBJ2-7; CDR3 protein: ASSTTGGRDFEQY
V gene: TRBV7-2; J gene: TRBJ2-5; CDR3 protein: ASSPHRGGTQETQY
V gene: TRBV20-1; J gene: TRBJ2-7; CDR3 protein: SLPRGSLGEQY
V gene: TRBV19; J gene: TRBJ1-2; CDR3 protein: ASSIDYVNYGYT
V gene: TRBV15; J gene: TRBJ2-3; CDR3 protein: ATSRASGTGTDTQY
V gene: TRBV15; J gene: TRBJ2-7; CDR3 protein: ATSSSTGREQY
V gene: TRBV6-5; J gene: TRBJ2-7; CDR3 protein: ATRDRTTYEQY
V gene: TRBV20-1; J gene: TRBJ2-1; CDR3 protein: SARKGLASYNEQF
V gene: TRBV20-1; J gene: TRBJ2-5; CDR3 protein: SARGSGLAGGPSGETQY
V gene: TRBV5-1; J gene: TRBJ1-1; CDR3 protein: ASSLDGTPNTEAF
V gene: TRBV6-2/TRBV6-3; J gene: TRBJ2-7; CDR3 protein: ASSLTDSRYEQY
V gene: TRBV27; J gene: TRBJ2-5; CDR3 protein: ASSPWGSGSQETQY
V gene: TRBV28; J gene: TRBJ1-1; CDR3 protein: ASSRGTTGTDTEAF
V gene: TRBV29-1; J gene: TRBJ1-1; CDR3 protein: SVVPNQVNTEAF
V gene: TRBV6-1; J gene: TRBJ2-7; CDR3 protein: ASKWGPTDEQY
V gene: TRBV29-1; J gene: TRBJ1-2; CDR3 protein: SVDQRTGGNCGYT
V gene: TRBV6-2/TRBV6-3; J gene: TRBJ2-1; CDR3 protein: ASSRLRDGNNEQF
V gene: TRBV6-2/TRBV6-3; J gene: TRBJ1-5; CDR3 protein: ASRNRTGGTQPQH
V gene: TRBV5-6; J gene: TRBJ2-5; CDR3 protein: ASSPRDRVETQY
V gene: TRBV24-1; J gene: TRBJ2-1; CDR3 protein: ATSDLPGQVGDEQF
V gene: TRBV12-3/TRBV12-4; J gene: TRBJ2-2; CDR3 protein: ASSLSGGTGVF
V gene: TRBV7-2; J gene: TRBJ2-7; CDR3 protein: ASTRGGTGAYVQY
V gene: TRBV19; J gene: TRBJ2-3; CDR3 protein: ASSPPLVGYTDTQY
V gene: TRBV6-2/TRBV6-3; J gene: TRBJ1-1; CDR3 protein: ASSSDWGRSNTEAF
V gene: TRBV4-3; J gene: TRBJ1-5; CDR3 protein: ASSQASGQENQPQH
V gene: TRBV10-2; J gene: TRBJ1-1; CDR3 protein: ASSLQGTEAF
V gene: TRBV6-6; J gene: TRBJ2-2; CDR3 protein: ASSHLASYTTGELF
V gene: TRBV7-2; J gene: TRBJ1-5; CDR3 protein: ASSLHHQRSNQPQH
V gene: TRBV7-2; J gene: TRBJ1-3; CDR3 protein: ASSRKGISGNTIY
V gene: TRBV9; J gene: TRBJ1-4; CDR3 protein: ASSVGGHGKLF
V gene: TRBV5-1; J gene: TRBJ2-5; CDR3 protein: ASSLSETQY
V gene: TRBV12-3/TRBV12-4; J gene: TRBJ2-3; CDR3 protein: ASSFRQGVADTQY
V gene: TRBV7-9; J gene: TRBJ1-5; CDR3 protein: ASSSGVGESNQPQH
V gene: TRBV28; J gene: TRBJ1-2; CDR3 protein: ASSSGGYDYGYT
V gene: TRBV7-2; J gene: TRBJ2-3; CDR3 protein: ASSPEFAQGTQY
V gene: TRBV29-1; J gene: TRBJ2-2; CDR3 protein: SVAWGAGELF
V gene: TRBV6-2/TRBV6-3; J gene: TRBJ2-7; CDR3 protein: ASRIRGPFYEQY
V gene: TRBV20-1; J gene: TRBJ2-2; CDR3 protein: SATSPGELF
V gene: TRBV6-2/TRBV6-3; J gene: TRBJ1-1; CDR3 protein: ASSYSQLSEAF
V gene: TRBV2; J gene: TRBJ2-5; CDR3 protein: ASSVGTSQETQY
V gene: TRBV5-6; J gene: TRBJ2-3; CDR3 protein: ASSFVGAETDTQY
V gene: TRBV9; J gene: TRBJ1-5; CDR3 protein: ASSVGGTGQRPQH
V gene: TRBV29-1; J gene: TRBJ1-1; CDR3 protein: SVYRESGTEAF
V gene: TRBV13; J gene: TRBJ2-7; CDR3 protein: ASSPKQGAYEQY
V gene: TRBV29-1; J gene: TRBJ2-3; CDR3 protein: SVYVGVDTQY
V gene: TRBV20-1; J gene: TRBJ1-6; CDR3 protein: SATSSSSYNSPLH
V gene: TRBV7-2; J gene: TRBJ1-3; CDR3 protein: ASSRVTGGGNTIY
V gene: TRBV7-9; J gene: TRBJ2-7; CDR3 protein: ASTTGLVEQY
V gene: TRBV7-9; J gene: TRBJ2-1; CDR3 protein: ASSLGGLGTDNEQF
V gene: TRBV5-6; J gene: TRBJ1-2; CDR3 protein: ASRTGGSYGYT
V gene: TRBV28; J gene: TRBJ1-1; CDR3 protein: ASSWGARTEAF
V gene: TRBV19; J gene: TRBJ2-5; CDR3 protein: ASSWDRKETQY
V gene: TRBV28; J gene: TRBJ2-7; CDR3 protein: ASSSLGSSSYEQY